The rows below give T cell receptor beta chains drawn from one sample of a study of T cell responses to AZD1222 COVID-19 vaccine. Assay: immunoSEQ multiplex PCR; the TCRdb copy retains only in-frame clones and omits some. In the table there are 130,000 or so clones, approximately 93% of which are singletons. Sequences were derived from peripheral blood, sampled on day 0 of AZD1222 vaccination. All receptors derive from an adult in good health. Each CDR3 is given with its conserved first and last residue. A D gene is named only where the DNA matches it firmly.

>TRBV6-1|TRBJ1-2|.
CASSEFTTGTMGYTF
>TRBV5-4|TRBJ1-2|.
CATRSGAFNYGYTF
>TRBV5-1|TRBJ1-5|.
CASSLRTGADQPQHF
>TRBV2|TRBJ2-2|.
CASRDGRSTGELFF
>TRBV5-1|TRBJ1-1|.
CASSLGGNAEAFF
>TRBV6-1|TRBJ1-1|.
CASSERADNTEAFF
>TRBV7-9|TRBJ1-1|.
CASSLAQDTEAFF
>TRBV6-1|TRBJ2-3|.
CASSEITGLDTQYF
>TRBV18|TRBJ1-4|.
CASSLGTDTNEKLFF
>TRBV7-9|TRBJ1-4|.
CASIPPTGPPMFF
>TRBV5-1|TRBJ2-5|TRBD1
CASSLTTGGVQETQYF